The TCR beta chain under discussion was sequenced for a study of T cell responses to AZD1222 COVID-19 vaccine. Some clones are missing from TCRdb's copy, which holds only in-frame ones; the method was immunoSEQ multiplex PCR. The profile shows 40,000 to 65,000 clones, roughly 83% of them singletons. The CDR3 sequence is 15 residues long. Germline V gives CDR1 MGHDK, CDR2 SYGVNS. V was trimmed by 1 base and J by 3 bases, leaving 9 bases between them. The V and J genes are TRBV25-1 and TRBJ1-4; D unresolved. The sequencing here drew on peripheral blood, taken on day 0 of AZD1222 vaccination. The origin of this receptor is an adult in good health. CDR3 sequence reads: CASSESTRSNEKLFF. The DNA of the CDR3 is TGTGCCAGCAGTGAATCAACCAGGTCTAATGAAAAACTGTTTTTT. Supplemented by reference TRBV25-1 and TRBJ1-4, the full variable domain reads EADIYQTPRYLVIGTGKKITLECSQTMGHDKMYWYQQDPGMELHLIHYSYGVNSTEKGDLSSESTVSRIRTEHFPLTLESARPSHTSQYLCASSESTRSNEKLFFGSGTQLSVL.